What follows describes a single T cell receptor beta chain. Healthy donors constituted the control group, matched for age and sex. Negative magnetic isolation gave CD8+ and CD4+ cells; FACS enriched CD8+ TEMRA. These data come from a study of CD8 T cells in Susac syndrome. Trimming removed 4 bases from V and 9 bases from J; junction bases left unmatched: 15. Germline V gene data show CDR1 as SGHDT and CDR2 as YYEEEE. The CDR3 consists of 16 residues. Reverse transcription used roughly 0.45 to 1 ug RNA and random hexamers. TCR beta CDR3 was amplified by immunoSEQ covering 54 Vbeta and 13 Jbeta. Each CDR3 protein gets one entry after TCRdb re-called the immunoSEQ multiplex PCR reads with MiXCR. This sample has about 110,000 distinct CDR3 sequences, with roughly 95% found just once.

The material sequenced was CD4+ T cells from PBMCs. The chain links TRBV5-6 to TRBJ2-3; 9 bases are shared with TRBD1. The TCR was taken from a human donor in good health. CDR3 nucleotides: TGTGCCAGCAGCAGCCCCGGACAGGGGTTGGATAGGACGCAGTATTTT. Its translation is CASSSPGQGLDRTQYF.